Each of the 14 T cell receptor beta chains below was sequenced from the same sample in a study of Ad26.COV2.S vaccination and SARS-CoV-2 variants. Assay used: immunoSEQ multiplex PCR; TCRdb lists only in-frame clones, some missing. The table lists approximately 420,000 clones, roughly 90% of them singletons. Regarding treatment: roughly 19 received Ad26.COV2.S at low or high dose, single or two shots; 5 received placebo; per-sample allocation not given. On day 63 after the first injection, vaccine and placebo recipients gave samples. The sequenced sample was peripheral blood, obtained in a trial of Ad26.COV2.S vaccine versus placebo. These receptors were taken from a person between 18 and 60 years old who received the Ad26.COV2.S COVID-19 vaccine or a placebo.

CDR3 amino acids: CASSHSMAVGRETQYF. The CDR3 region has the DNA TGTGCCAGCAGCCATAGTATGGCTGTCGGTCGGGAGACCCAGTACTTC. V and J are TRBV3-1 (or the pseudogene TRBV3-2) and TRBJ2-5; D gene unclear. CDR3 length: 16 amino acids. The V end was cut by 3 bases, the J end by 5 bases, with 19 bases between. The germline V gene encodes CDR1 LGHDT and CDR2 YNNKEL (reference sequence).

This chain joins TRBV7-2 and TRBJ2-1, with a tentative D call TRBD2 (7 bases). Germline CDR1 and CDR2: SGHTA and FQGNSA. V was shortened by 1 base and J by 8 bases, with 15 bases between the two germline ends. The CDR3 consists of 15 residues. In DNA, the CDR3 is TGTGCCAGCAGCTTAGTTGGGGGGGGGCACGATGAGCAGTTCTTC. Translation gives CASSLVGGGHDEQFF.

This chain uses TRBV7-9 with TRBJ2-1; 10 positions match TRBD2. V lost 2 bases, J lost 6 bases, and 7 bases stayed unmatched. Germline CDR1 is SEHNR and CDR2 is FQNEAQ (reference sequence). The CDR3 is 16 amino acids. The CDR3 bases are TGTGCCAGCAGCTTAACCCGACTAGCGGGCTTCAATGAGCAGTTCTTC. Its translation: CASSLTRLAGFNEQFF.

This rearrangement joins TRBV28 to TRBJ2-7; D not resolved. The CDR3 runs to 12 residues. Looked up from germline, CDR1 is MDHEN and CDR2 is SYDVKM. V lost 7 bases and J 3 bases, leaving 10 bases between the germline ends. CDR3 sequence reads: CASNFESYEQYF. CDR3 bases: TGTGCCAGCAATTTCGAGAGCTACGAGCAGTACTTC.

The V and J genes are TRBV3-1 (or the pseudogene TRBV3-2) and TRBJ2-5, with D unresolved. The CDR3 consists of 13 residues. CDR1 and CDR2 (germline): LGHDT, YNNKEL (reference sequence). The V end lost 0 bases, the J end lost 7 bases, and 9 bases lay between the germline ends. The chain's CDR3 is CASSQDNLGTQYF. In nucleotides, the CDR3 is TGTGCCAGCAGCCAAGACAATCTGGGGACCCAGTACTTC.

V usage is TRBV30 and J usage is TRBJ2-3; no firm D call. Trimming shortened V by 2 bases and J by 0 bases, and 9 bases separated the two germline ends. Germline V CDR1 and CDR2: GTSNPN, SVGIG (reference sequence). The CDR3 has 14 amino acids. The CDR3 DNA sequence: TGTGCCTGGAGTACGCGGTCTAGCACAGATACGCAGTATTTT. Residues: CAWSTRSSTDTQYF.

The rearrangement joins TRBV6-5 to TRBJ2-5, with a possible D match to TRBD1 (5 bases). The CDR3 extends over 13 amino acids. Trimming took off 7 bases at V and 2 bases at J, with 11 bases between the two ends. Germline CDR1 MNHEY, CDR2 SVGAGI. The CDR3 nucleotides are TGTGCCAGCATAAGGGGCTGGCAAGAGACCCAGTACTTC. As protein: CASIRGWQETQYF.

This clone was counted a few times. This chain uses TRBV6-5 with TRBJ2-2; D is undetermined. There are 11 residues in the CDR3. Between the trimmed V and J ends, which lost 6 bases and 6 bases, there was a span of 5 bases. Looked up from germline, CDR1 is MNHEY and CDR2 is SVGAGI. The CDR3 DNA follows: TGTGCCAGCAGACGGGCCGGGGAGCTGTTTTTT. Translating it yields CASRRAGELFF.

This clone was observed once. The V call is TRBV4-2, the J call TRBJ1-3, with D perhaps matching TRBD1 (6 bases). The CDR3 is 17 amino acids. V lost 1 base to trimming and J lost 0 bases, with 13 bases between them. Germline CDR1 LGHNA, CDR2 YNFKEQ. The CDR3 DNA sequence: TGTGCCAGCAGCCAAGTGGAGGGGGGCTACTCTGGAAACACCATATATTTT. Amino acid sequence: CASSQVEGGYSGNTIYF.

The J gene is TRBJ2-7, the V gene TRBV7-2; tentative D call: TRBD2 (6 bases). Per germline, CDR1 SGHTA and CDR2 FQGNSA. The CDR3 has 13 amino acids. Trimming removed 6 bases at V and 5 bases at J, with 14 bases between. CDR3 sequence reads: CASSFRRGNEQYF. The CDR3 region has the DNA TGTGCCAGCAGTTTTAGACGGGGGAACGAGCAGTACTTC.

This chain connects TRBV11-2 to TRBJ2-5; 12 nucleotides line up with TRBD1. This CDR3 has 13 residues. The germline V gene has CDR1 SGHAT and CDR2 FQNNGV. The ends lost 4 bases at V and 13 bases at J; junction bases unmatched: 7. CDR3 sequence: CASSWDRGRGRYF. The CDR3 DNA sequence: TGTGCCAGCAGCTGGGACAGGGGGCGCGGGAGGTACTTC.

This chain uses TRBV19 with TRBJ2-7, with D unclear. Germline lookup yields CDR1 LNHDA and CDR2 SQIVND (reference sequence). CDR3 length equals 14 residues. Trimming left V 1 base short and J 3 bases short, with 10 bases between. The CDR3 region is CASSIASGFYEQYF. CDR3 in DNA: TGTGCCAGTAGTATAGCCAGTGGCTTCTACGAGCAGTACTTC.

In nucleotides, the CDR3 is TGTGCTAGTGGTTTAGCAGCGGGGGGCCTCGAGGAGCAGTTCTTC. This translates into CASGLAAGGLEEQFF. The chain recombines TRBV12-5 with TRBJ2-1; 9 positions match TRBD2. Unmatched junction bases numbered 10, after V lost 3 bases and J lost 10 bases. The CDR3 is made up of 15 amino acids. Germline CDR1 LGHNT, CDR2 FRNRAP.

V gene TRBV20-1 combines with J gene TRBJ2-1, with D maybe TRBD2 (5 bases). The CDR3 extends over 12 amino acids. The V end was cut by 3 bases, the J end by 10 bases, with 13 bases between. Looked up from germline, CDR1 is DFQATT and CDR2 is SNEGSKA (reference sequence). The CDR3 nucleotides are TGCAGTGCTAGTGCTCAGTCGGGGGAGCAGTTCTTC. It encodes CSASAQSGEQFF.